This TCR beta chain was obtained from a study of cytomegalovirus exposure and HLA in healthy donors. Study summary: A later analysis reported the approximately 120 validation repertoires used the same platform as the approximately 670 first-cohort repertoires. Study conclusions and caveats: Subsequent analysis showed first-cohort TCR clusters tending to co-occur in 120 validation repertoires. The investigators catalogued some 150 TCR beta chains as cytomegalovirus-associated.

This clone was counted once. Its antigen is still unknown. This CDR3 region has 10 residues. Germline CDR1 SQVTM, CDR2 ANQGSEA. The germline V and J ends were trimmed by 7 bases and 11 bases, with 12 bases remaining between them. The data were produced by immunoSEQ multiplex PCR, yet TCRdb's version contains in-frame clones alone and is incomplete. The sample has about 280,000 clones, 88% seen once. The specimen sequenced was PBMCs. The sequence came from a young woman in good health and CMV-seronegative. This chain connects TRBV29-1 to TRBJ2-1, with D tentatively TRBD2 (6 bases). The CDR3 DNA reads as TGCAGCGCCGACGGACTAAAGCAGTTCTTC. It specifies CSADGLKQFF.